Listed here are 6 T cell receptor beta chains from one sample, sequenced in a study of immune evolution from preneoplasia to lung adenocarcinoma. TCRdb's copy holds only in-frame clones and misses some; the assay was immunoSEQ multiplex PCR. The sample yields 8,000 to 10,000 clones, about four fifths seen once. The material sequenced was FFPE minimally invasive lung adenocarcinoma tissue. These receptors were obtained from a person aged 65-85 years with lung adenocarcinoma. Some clones in this sample may be carry-over from other donors' samples.

The chain has TRBV10-3 and TRBJ2-5, with no clear D. Germline V gene data show CDR1 as ENHRY and CDR2 as SYGVKD. This CDR3 region has 11 residues. V was pared by 3 bases and J by 3 bases, with 2 bases between. CDR3 nucleotide sequence: TGTGCCATCAGTGATGAAGAGACCCAGTACTTC. Translating gives CAISDEETQYF.

The V and J genes are TRBV5-4 and TRBJ2-7; D uncertain. V was trimmed by 6 bases and J by 0 bases, leaving 10 bases between them. The CDR3 has 13 residues. The germline V gene encodes CDR1 SGHNT and CDR2 YYREEE (reference sequence). The CDR3 sequence: CASTPSGSYEQYF. The DNA for the CDR3 is TGTGCCAGCACCCCATCAGGCTCCTACGAGCAGTACTTC.

The genes are TRBV28 and TRBJ1-2; TRBD1 agrees at 11 bases. The CDR3 sequence is 16 residues long. Germline CDR1 reads MDHEN; CDR2 reads SYDVKM. V gave up 7 bases and J gave up 7 bases; unmatched junction bases: 14. The CDR3, as DNA: TGTGCCAGCACCTATCATGGACAGGGGGCATCCGGTGGCTACACCTTC. It codes for CASTYHGQGASGGYTF.

This clone was seen only once. This chain's CDR3 is CASSPYTQETQYF. CDR3 in DNA: TGTGCCAGCTCACCATACACGCAAGAGACCCAGTACTTC. This chain connects TRBV18 to TRBJ2-5; no clear D. V lost 2 bases to trimming and J lost 2 bases, with 6 bases between them. From germline, CDR1 is KGHSH and CDR2 LQKENI. This CDR3 is 13 amino acids long. Full variable domain (remainder filled in from reference TRBV18 and TRBJ2-5): NAGVMQNPRHLVRRRGQEARLRCSPMKGHSHVYWYRQLPEEGLKFMVYLQKENIIDESGMPKERFSAEFPKEGPSILRIQQVVRGDSAAYFCASSPYTQETQYFGPGTRLLVL.

The chain uses TRBV11-3 and TRBJ2-3, with 11 bases identical to TRBD2. Germline V CDR1 and CDR2: SGHNT, YENEEA. The CDR3 covers 16 residues. The J segment lost 3 bases and the V segment lost 9 bases, leaving 11 bases of the junction unmatched. The CDR3 nucleotides are TGTGCCAGTCGTAGCGGGAGGGCCTATTCAACAGATACGCAGTATTTT. Translated: CASRSGRAYSTDTQYF.

A single count supports this clone. The chain has TRBV5-6 and TRBJ2-1; D might be TRBD2 (5 bases). This CDR3 spans 17 amino acids. Germline V CDR1 and CDR2: SGHDT, YYEEEE. Trimming took 0 bases from V and 4 from J, leaving 17 bases between them. The CDR3 nucleotides read TGTGCCAGCAGCTTGGAGGGAGACCAGCGGAGTTACAATGAGCAGTTCTTC. Translation gives CASSLEGDQRSYNEQFF.